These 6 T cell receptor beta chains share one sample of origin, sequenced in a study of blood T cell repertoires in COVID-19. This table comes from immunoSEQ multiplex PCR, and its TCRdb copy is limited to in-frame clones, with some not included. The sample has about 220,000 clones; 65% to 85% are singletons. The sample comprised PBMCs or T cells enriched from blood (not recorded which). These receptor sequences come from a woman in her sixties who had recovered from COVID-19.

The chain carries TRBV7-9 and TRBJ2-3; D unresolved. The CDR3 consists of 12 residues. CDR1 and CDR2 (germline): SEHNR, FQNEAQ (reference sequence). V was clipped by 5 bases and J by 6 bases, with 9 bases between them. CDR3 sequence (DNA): TGTGCCAGCAGCCCGGTCGGGGATACGCAGTATTTT. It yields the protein CASSPVGDTQYF.

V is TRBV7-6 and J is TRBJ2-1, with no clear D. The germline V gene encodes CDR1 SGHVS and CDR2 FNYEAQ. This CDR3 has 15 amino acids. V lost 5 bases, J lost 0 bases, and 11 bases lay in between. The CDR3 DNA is TGTGCCAGCAGCGCAGCAGGTTTCTCCTACAATGAGCAGTTCTTC. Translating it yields CASSAAGFSYNEQFF.

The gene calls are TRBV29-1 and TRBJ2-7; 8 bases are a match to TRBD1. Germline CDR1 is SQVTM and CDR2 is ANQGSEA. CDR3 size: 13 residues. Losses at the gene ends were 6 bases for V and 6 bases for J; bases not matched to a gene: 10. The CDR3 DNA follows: TGCAGCGTGGACAGGGCAGGAGGTGGCGAGCAGTACTTC. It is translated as CSVDRAGGGEQYF.

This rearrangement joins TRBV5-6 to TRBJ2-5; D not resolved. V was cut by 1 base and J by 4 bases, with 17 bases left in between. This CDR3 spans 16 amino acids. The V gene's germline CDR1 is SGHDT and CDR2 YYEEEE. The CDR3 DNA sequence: TGTGCCAGCAGCTTGCTCGGTGCCACGGAGAGAGAGACCCAGTACTTC. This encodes CASSLLGATERETQYF.

The CDR3 region is CASSLGLYNEQFF. The CDR3, as DNA: TGTGCCAGCAGCTTAGGTCTCTACAATGAGCAGTTCTTC. The chain carries TRBV7-2 and TRBJ2-1; D gene ambiguous. V was shortened by 1 base and J by 3 bases, with 4 bases between the two germline ends. Germline CDR1 reads SGHTA; CDR2 reads FQGNSA. This CDR3 comprises 13 residues.

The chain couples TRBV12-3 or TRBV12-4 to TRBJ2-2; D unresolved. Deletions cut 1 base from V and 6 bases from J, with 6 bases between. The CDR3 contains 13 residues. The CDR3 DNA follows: TGTGCCAGCAGTTTAGACAGAGCCGGGGAGCTGTTTTTT. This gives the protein CASSLDRAGELFF.